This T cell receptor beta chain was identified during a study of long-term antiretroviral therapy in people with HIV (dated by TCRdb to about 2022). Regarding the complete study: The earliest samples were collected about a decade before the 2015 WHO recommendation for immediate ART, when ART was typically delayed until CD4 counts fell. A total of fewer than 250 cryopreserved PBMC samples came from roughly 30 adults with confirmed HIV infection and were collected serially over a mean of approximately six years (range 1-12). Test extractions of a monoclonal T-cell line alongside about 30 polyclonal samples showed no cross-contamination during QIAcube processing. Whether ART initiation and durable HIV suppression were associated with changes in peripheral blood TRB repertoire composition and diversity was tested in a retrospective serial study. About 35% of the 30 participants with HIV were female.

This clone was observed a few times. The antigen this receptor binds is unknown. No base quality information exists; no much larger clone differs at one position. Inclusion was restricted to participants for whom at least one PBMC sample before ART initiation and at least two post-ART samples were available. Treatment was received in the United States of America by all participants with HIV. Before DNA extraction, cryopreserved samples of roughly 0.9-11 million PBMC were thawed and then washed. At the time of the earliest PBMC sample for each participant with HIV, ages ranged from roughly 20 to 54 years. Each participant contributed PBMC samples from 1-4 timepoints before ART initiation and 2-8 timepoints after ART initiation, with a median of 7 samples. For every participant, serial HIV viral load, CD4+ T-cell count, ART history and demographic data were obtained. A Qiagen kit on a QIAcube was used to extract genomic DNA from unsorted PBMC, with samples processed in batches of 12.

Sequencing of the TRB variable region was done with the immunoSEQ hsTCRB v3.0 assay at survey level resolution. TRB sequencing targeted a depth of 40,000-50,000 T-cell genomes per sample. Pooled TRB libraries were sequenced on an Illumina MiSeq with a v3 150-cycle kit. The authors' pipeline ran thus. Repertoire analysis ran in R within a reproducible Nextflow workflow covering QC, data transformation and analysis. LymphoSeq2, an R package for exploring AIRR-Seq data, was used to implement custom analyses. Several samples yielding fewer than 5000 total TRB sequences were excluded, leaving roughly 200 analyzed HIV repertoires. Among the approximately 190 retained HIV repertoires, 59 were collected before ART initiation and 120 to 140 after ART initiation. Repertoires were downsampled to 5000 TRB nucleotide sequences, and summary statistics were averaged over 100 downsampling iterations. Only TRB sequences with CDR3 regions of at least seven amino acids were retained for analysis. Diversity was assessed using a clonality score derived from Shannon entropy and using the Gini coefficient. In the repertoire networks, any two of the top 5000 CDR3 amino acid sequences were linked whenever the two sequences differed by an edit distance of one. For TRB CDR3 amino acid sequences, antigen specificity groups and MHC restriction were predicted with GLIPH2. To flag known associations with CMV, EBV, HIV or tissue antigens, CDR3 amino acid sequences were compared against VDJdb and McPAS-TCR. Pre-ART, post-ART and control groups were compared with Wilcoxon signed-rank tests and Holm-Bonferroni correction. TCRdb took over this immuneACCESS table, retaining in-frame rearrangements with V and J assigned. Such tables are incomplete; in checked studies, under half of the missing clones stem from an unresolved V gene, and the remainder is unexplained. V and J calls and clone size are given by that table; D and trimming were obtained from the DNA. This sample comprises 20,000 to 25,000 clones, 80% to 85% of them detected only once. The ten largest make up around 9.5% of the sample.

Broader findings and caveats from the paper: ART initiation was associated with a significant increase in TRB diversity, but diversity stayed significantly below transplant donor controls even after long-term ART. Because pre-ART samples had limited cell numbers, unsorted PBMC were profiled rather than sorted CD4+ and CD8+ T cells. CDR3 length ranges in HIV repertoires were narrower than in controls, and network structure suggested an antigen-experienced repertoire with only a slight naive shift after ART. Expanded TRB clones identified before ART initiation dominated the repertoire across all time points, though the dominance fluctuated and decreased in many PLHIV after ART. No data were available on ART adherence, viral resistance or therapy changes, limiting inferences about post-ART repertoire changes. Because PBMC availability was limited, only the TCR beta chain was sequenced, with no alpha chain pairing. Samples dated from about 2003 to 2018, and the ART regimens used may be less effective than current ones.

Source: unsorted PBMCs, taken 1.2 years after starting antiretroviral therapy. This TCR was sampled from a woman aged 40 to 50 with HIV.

The encoded CDR3 is CASTRTGVAYEQYF. The DNA sequence is as follows: TGTGCCAGCACCAGGACAGGGGTCGCCTACGAGCAGTACTTC. The chain is assembled from TRBV7-9 and TRBJ2-7; 9 bases in between match TRBD1. Taken from the germline V gene (reference sequence), the CDR1 and CDR2 loops are SEHNR and FQNEAQ. From V the trimming removes 7 bases and from J it removes 2 bases, while the gene matches leave 6 bases of the junction unaccounted for. There are 14 amino acids in the CDR3, from cysteine to phenylalanine inclusive. Only CDR3 DNA remains: 42 bases, in frame from the first base.